The sequence of this TCR beta chain was determined in a study of blood T cell repertoires in COVID-19. This clone was observed a handful of times. Source study methods: It was from reference gene primer amplification that nucleated cell counts were estimated. Generated by immunoSEQ multiplex PCR, the TCRdb table keeps only in-frame clones and is missing some. V and J calls and clone size are copied from that table; D and trimming were computed from the DNA. The data contain 150,000 to 200,000 clones, about nine tenths of them seen just once; the ten biggest clones take up about 2%. Germline V gives CDR1 SGDLS, CDR2 YYNGEE. The CDR3 is 14 residues long. V trimming: 4 bases; J trimming: 3 bases; junction bases outside the gene matches: 6.

The chain combines TRBV9 with TRBJ1-2, with TRBD1 identical over 7 bases. Material: peripheral blood. This clonotype was obtained from a man younger than 35 with acute or convalescent COVID-19. CDR3 coding DNA: TGTGCCAGCAGCAAAACCGGGACAGACTATGGCTACACCTTC. As protein: CASSKTGTDYGYTF.